The rows below give T cell receptor beta chains drawn from one sample of a study of T cells after yellow fever vaccination. Via MiXCR, TCRdb re-called the 5' RACE reads, giving one row per CDR3 protein. The table lists hundreds of thousands of distinct CDR3 sequences, 8.1% of them singletons, with approximately 15% in the top ten. The sample in question was PBMCs, obtained 35 to 50 days after the first yellow fever vaccination. These receptor sequences come from a man in his late teens or twenties who received the YFV17D yellow fever vaccine. CDR3s include the opening cysteine and the closing phenylalanine or tryptophan. The D gene is left open where the match is weak. Size is omitted from some rows. Given values are once, few, many or a class for expanded clones.

j_gene: TRBJ1-3; d_gene: NA; v_gene: TRBV7-2; abundance: NA; CDR3nt: TGTGCCAGCAGCTTAGGTTGGGGGGCAGGTGGAAACACCATATATTTT; CDR3aa: CASSLGWGAGGNTIYF
j_gene: TRBJ2-7; d_gene: NA; v_gene: TRBV13; abundance: NA; CDR3nt: TGTGCCAGCAGCTTAGACCCCGGGAGTCCCGAGCAGTACTTC; CDR3aa: CASSLDPGSPEQYF
j_gene: TRBJ1-6; d_gene: TRBD1; v_gene: TRBV4-2; abundance: NA; CDR3nt: TGTGCCAGCAGCCAACCTATAGGACAGGGGGCAAGGGTGTCACCCCTCCACTTT; CDR3aa: CASSQPIGQGARVSPLHF
j_gene: TRBJ2-2; d_gene: NA; v_gene: TRBV12-3/TRBV12-4; abundance: few; CDR3nt: TGTGCCAGCAGCCGGGACGGCAGTAACACCGGGGAGCTGTTTTTT; CDR3aa: CASSRDGSNTGELFF
j_gene: TRBJ2-2; d_gene: NA; v_gene: TRBV20-1; abundance: few; CDR3nt: TGCAGTGTCAAGCGGCCTTTAGTTAGCGGGGAGCTGTTTTTT; CDR3aa: CSVKRPLVSGELFF
j_gene: TRBJ2-2; d_gene: TRBD2; v_gene: TRBV20-1; abundance: few; CDR3nt: TGCAGTGCTAGGGTGACTAGCGGGGGGCACCACACCGGGGAGCTGTTTTTT; CDR3aa: CSARVTSGGHHTGELFF
j_gene: TRBJ2-4; d_gene: NA; v_gene: TRBV12-3/TRBV12-4; abundance: NA; CDR3nt: TGTGCCAGCAGTTCCCCAGCGATCTTAGCCAAAAACATTCAGTACTTC; CDR3aa: CASSSPAILAKNIQYF
j_gene: TRBJ2-2; d_gene: NA; v_gene: TRBV11-1; abundance: NA; CDR3nt: TGTGCCAGCAGCTTACCCGGGGGCCTAGAAACCGGGGAGCTGTTTTTT; CDR3aa: CASSLPGGLETGELFF
j_gene: TRBJ1-2; d_gene: NA; v_gene: TRBV19; abundance: NA; CDR3nt: TGTGCCAGTAGAAGGGAGCCACCTAACTATGGCTACACCTTC; CDR3aa: CASRREPPNYGYTF
j_gene: TRBJ2-3; d_gene: NA; v_gene: TRBV5-4; abundance: once; CDR3nt: TGTGCCAGCAGCTTGGACCTAGCGACTAGCACAGATACGCAGTATTTT; CDR3aa: CASSLDLATSTDTQYF
j_gene: TRBJ2-3; d_gene: NA; v_gene: TRBV7-6; abundance: NA; CDR3nt: TGTGCCAGCAGCTTACCCGGGAGAGATACGCAGTATTTT; CDR3aa: CASSLPGRDTQYF
j_gene: TRBJ2-3; d_gene: TRBD2; v_gene: TRBV9; abundance: NA; CDR3nt: TGTGCCAGCAGCAATCCTCCGGGGGGGCGCCGTACAGATACGCAGTATTTT; CDR3aa: CASSNPPGGRRTDTQYF
j_gene: TRBJ2-1; d_gene: TRBD2; v_gene: TRBV6-5; abundance: NA; CDR3nt: TGTGCCAGCAGGGCGAGCGGGGGGAGGGGCAATGAGCAGTTCTTC; CDR3aa: CASRASGGRGNEQFF
j_gene: TRBJ1-5; d_gene: NA; v_gene: TRBV3-1; abundance: few; CDR3nt: TGTGCCAGCAGCCCCCCCGGCTGGGCAACCTATAGCAATCAGCCCCAGCATTTT; CDR3aa: CASSPPGWATYSNQPQHF
j_gene: TRBJ1-2; d_gene: NA; v_gene: TRBV12-3/TRBV12-4; abundance: many; CDR3nt: TGTGCCAGCAGTCACCGAGCTTCGGGCTATGGCTACACCTTC; CDR3aa: CASSHRASGYGYTF
j_gene: TRBJ1-1; d_gene: NA; v_gene: TRBV3-1; abundance: NA; CDR3nt: TGTGCCAGCAGCCAAGAAGGGGGTTGGACTGAAGCTTTCTTT; CDR3aa: CASSQEGGWTEAFF
j_gene: TRBJ1-1; d_gene: NA; v_gene: TRBV7-2; abundance: many; CDR3nt: TGTGCCAGCAGCCCTCGGAGGGGCAGGAGCGAAGCTTTCTTT; CDR3aa: CASSPRRGRSEAFF
j_gene: TRBJ2-5; d_gene: NA; v_gene: TRBV10-3; abundance: few; CDR3nt: TGTGCCATCAGTGGGTCGGGACCACACCAAGAGACCCAGTACTTC; CDR3aa: CAISGSGPHQETQYF
j_gene: TRBJ1-5; d_gene: NA; v_gene: TRBV7-2; abundance: NA; CDR3nt: TGTGCCAGCAGCCTAGCGACGGGGGCGCATCAGCCCCAGCATTTT; CDR3aa: CASSLATGAHQPQHF
j_gene: TRBJ2-5; d_gene: TRBD1; v_gene: TRBV5-6; abundance: NA; CDR3nt: TGTGCCAGCAGTAATTACCGGGACAGGGTCGGGGAGACCCAGTACTTC; CDR3aa: CASSNYRDRVGETQYF
j_gene: TRBJ1-4; d_gene: NA; v_gene: TRBV20-1; abundance: NA; CDR3nt: TGCAGTGCTGGGGCAGACCGCCGGGTCCCTAATGAAAAACTGTTTTTT; CDR3aa: CSAGADRRVPNEKLFF
j_gene: TRBJ2-7; d_gene: TRBD2; v_gene: TRBV4-2; abundance: NA; CDR3nt: TGTGCCAGCAGCCAAGAAGGCCGGGGAGGGGCGAGCGAGCAGTACTTC; CDR3aa: CASSQEGRGGASEQYF
j_gene: TRBJ2-3; d_gene: TRBD1; v_gene: TRBV19; abundance: NA; CDR3nt: TGTGCCAGTAGTAAATCCGGGACAGGTGATCCAGCAGATACGCAGTATTTT; CDR3aa: CASSKSGTGDPADTQYF
j_gene: TRBJ2-7; d_gene: NA; v_gene: TRBV5-1; abundance: NA; CDR3nt: TGCGCCAGCAGCCGCAGGGTGGGGGCGAGCCACGAGCAGTACTTC; CDR3aa: CASSRRVGASHEQYF
j_gene: TRBJ1-3; d_gene: NA; v_gene: TRBV5-1; abundance: NA; CDR3nt: TGCGCCAGCAGCTTGGTAGGGAAGGGAAACACCATATATTTT; CDR3aa: CASSLVGKGNTIYF
j_gene: TRBJ1-6; d_gene: NA; v_gene: TRBV4-1; abundance: few; CDR3nt: TGCGCCAGCAGTCAAGGCCGGGACTATAATTCACCCCTCCACTTT; CDR3aa: CASSQGRDYNSPLHF
j_gene: TRBJ2-3; d_gene: NA; v_gene: TRBV7-9; abundance: NA; CDR3nt: TGTGCCAGCAGCCCTCCGACGAGCACAGATACGCAGTATTTT; CDR3aa: CASSPPTSTDTQYF
j_gene: TRBJ2-3; d_gene: NA; v_gene: TRBV20-1; abundance: NA; CDR3nt: TGCAGTGTGAGGATATCTAGCACAGATACGCAGTATTTT; CDR3aa: CSVRISSTDTQYF
j_gene: TRBJ2-1; d_gene: TRBD1; v_gene: TRBV7-3; abundance: many; CDR3nt: TGTGCCAGCAGCTTAGGACAGGGGGTATACAATGAGCAGTTCTTC; CDR3aa: CASSLGQGVYNEQFF
j_gene: TRBJ1-6; d_gene: NA; v_gene: TRBV7-3; abundance: NA; CDR3nt: TGTGCCAGCAGCAAGGGGTCCCTTGGATCACCCCTCCACTTT; CDR3aa: CASSKGSLGSPLHF
j_gene: TRBJ1-4; d_gene: NA; v_gene: TRBV28; abundance: NA; CDR3nt: TGTGCCAGCAGTTCAGGGTTCCTTGAAAAACTGTTTTTT; CDR3aa: CASSSGFLEKLFF
j_gene: TRBJ2-1; d_gene: NA; v_gene: TRBV15; abundance: few; CDR3nt: TGTGCCACCAGCAGAGATGGGGCTTTTGATGAGCAGTTCTTC; CDR3aa: CATSRDGAFDEQFF
j_gene: TRBJ2-5; d_gene: TRBD1; v_gene: TRBV5-1; abundance: NA; CDR3nt: TGCGCCAGCAGCGTGGGACAGCTACTGGAGACCCAGTACTTC; CDR3aa: CASSVGQLLETQYF